This T cell receptor (beta chain) was documented in a study of neurological immune-mediated disorders (dated by TCRdb to between 2017 and 2020). About the study as a whole: Among the approximately 34 multiple sclerosis patients, relapsing-remitting MS was present in some 31 and secondary progressive MS was present in 3. Peripheral blood TCR-beta repertoires from patients with HTLV-I-associated myelopathy (HAM/TSP), patients with multiple sclerosis, and healthy controls were compared in the study using UMI-based sequencing. The roughly 110 TCR-beta libraries included longitudinal samples, technical triplicates and paired sorted CD4+ and CD8+ T-cell subsets alongside PBMC samples. The cohort included some 66 subjects: approximately 15 with HAM/TSP, about 35 with multiple sclerosis, and some 20 healthy controls. Overall study outcomes, separate from this receptor: Across subjects, expanded clones never shared an identical CDR3 amino acid sequence, which suggests that the TCR-beta repertoires in every group were private. TCR clonal expansion was highest in HAM/TSP patients and lowest in MS patients, with MS patients falling below even healthy controls. Phylogenetic analysis grouped repertoires from 18 of 34 MS patients into a cluster of related CDR3 sequences, suggesting a possible repertoire-level signature. The MS cluster was not associated with any clinical or MRI features, and the authors stated that larger cohorts are needed.

Taken from cysteine to phenylalanine, the CDR3 has 13 residues. CDR3 DNA only is kept here, 39 bases in frame from base 1. V loses 6 bases, J loses 2 bases, and the germline ends lie 7 bases apart. CDR1 and CDR2 are drawn from the germline V gene (reference sequence): MNHEY, SMNVEV. To synthesize cDNA, template-switch 5'RACE was performed with a primer carrying a 10-nucleotide random unique molecular identifier so that each TCR transcript was tagged. Every sequencing run covered 15-18 subjects and yielded more than 170 million TCR-beta sequences. The RNeasy kit was used to extract total RNA. The KAPA Real-time Library Amplification kit was used to amplify TCR-beta VDJ regions with primers for the TCR constant region and the 5'RACE anchor. A first PCR added sample indexes and Illumina adaptors, and a second PCR then raised library yield. After Ampure bead purification, the roughly 650 bp TCR product was size-selected on a 2% E-gel SizeSelection system. Before pooling, library quality was checked on a Bioanalyzer, concentration was measured with Qubit, and libraries were quantified with the Kapa Library Quantification kit. An Illumina HiSeq 2500 was used to sequence the libraries paired-end at 2 x 150 bp. To increase sequence diversity, 25-30% phiX was spiked into each library pool. The source study handled its data this way. Quality-filtered reads were processed with the UMI-based MiGEC pipeline, and over 85% of raw TCR sequences were removed by the MiGEC pipeline during error correction. IMGT germline references were used for alignment of VDJ genes, and clonotypes were defined by a unique CDR3 amino acid sequence together with V-J genes. VDJtools evaluated clonal expansion, Shannon diversity and CDR3 relatedness (CalcPairwiseDistances, ClusterSamples); CLCbio workbench built phylogenetic trees. Clones with at least 8 unique UMIs were defined as expanded, with this threshold being based on coefficient-of-variation modelling across technical triplicates. The public sequencing data were trimmed at Q25 with fastp and processed into clonotypes with MiXCR by TCRdb, which kept only in-frame beta chains. Each CDR3 protein gets just one entry, which takes the most common genes and DNA from the rows behind it. It is TCRdb's table, rather than the study itself, that gives the V and J calls and clone size. This sample gives some 86,000 distinct CDR3 sequences in total; 2.6% of them show up just once. About 1% of the sample lies in the top ten.

For the unsorted PBMC libraries, 2 million PBMCs were stored in RNAlater at -80 degrees C until RNA extraction and were used to generate the libraries. The multiple sclerosis patients were enrolled in a US clinical protocol that evaluated disease progression with magnetic resonance imaging. Peripheral blood was subjected to Ficoll-Hypaque density gradient centrifugation to isolate PBMCs, which were then cryopreserved in liquid nitrogen. This clonotype was counted at least ten times. This clone's antigen is unknown. No quality values exist for individual bases; no much larger clone is one base distant.

The receptor comes from a woman aged 25 to 39 with multiple sclerosis. Sequences were obtained from PBMCs. The sequence joins TRBV27 to TRBJ2-2; no D gene can be assigned with confidence. The CDR3 region: CASRQSNTGELFF. At the DNA level, the sequence is TGTGCCAGCAGACAATCTAACACCGGGGAGCTGTTTTTT.